The present T cell receptor beta chain was sequenced within a study of cytomegalovirus exposure and HLA in healthy donors. Primers: 60 Vbeta forward and 13 Jbeta reverse. Repertoires were generated with immunoSEQ multiplex PCR, while TCRdb's copy carries only in-frame clones and drops some. The sample includes fewer than 85,000 clones, roughly 79% of them seen just once. The CDR3 is made up of 14 amino acids. Germline V gene data show CDR1 as MGHDK and CDR2 as SYGVNS. Deletions cut 3 bases from V and 3 bases from J, with 11 bases between. The receptor's source is a man in his late teens or twenties in good health and CMV-seropositive. The sequenced sample was PBMCs. The chain has TRBV25-1 and TRBJ2-5; possibly TRBD2 for D (6 bases). The CDR3 protein is CASSEGLLKETQYF. For the CDR3, the DNA is TGTGCCAGCAGTGAGGGACTTTTAAAAGAGACCCAGTACTTC.